Sequencing of this T cell receptor beta chain was carried out in a study of cytomegalovirus exposure and HLA in healthy donors. Turning to the study itself: A preliminary data release comprised tens of millions of unique TCRs obtained from HLA-typed donors. Findings of the study overall: A later analysis found TCR association rates differed by HLA locus, highest for DRB1 and lowest for HLA-C. In a later analysis, several top co-occurrence clusters appeared linked to parvovirus B19, influenza, CMV and Epstein-Barr virus.

V lost 8 bases to trimming and J lost 3 bases, with 17 bases between them. Per the germline V gene, CDR1 is SGHTA and CDR2 is FQGTGA. This CDR3 comprises 16 residues. About this clone: Its antigen remains unidentified.

It was with 60 Vbeta and 13 Jbeta primers that the PCR ran. Sequencing used immunoSEQ multiplex PCR; TCRdb keeps in-frame clones, though not all of them. The table shows roughly 120,000 clones, with under 85% occurring only once. Nominal health characterized the donors when sampled, though unrecorded immune exposures were likely. V gene TRBV7-3 combines with J gene TRBJ2-6; possibly TRBD2 for D (6 bases). Material for sequencing was PBMCs. The sequence was obtained from a woman aged 40 to 50 in good health and CMV-seropositive. CDR3 sequence (DNA): TGTGCCAGCGCAAACGGGAGAACGTATGGGGCCAACGTCCTGACTTTC. Its protein product is CASANGRTYGANVLTF.